This T cell receptor (beta chain) was captured by sequencing in a study of identical twins. Healthy Caucasians made up all donors. A universal primer site came from template switching; cDNA carried unique molecular identifiers. TCRdb fed the 5' RACE reads into MiXCR, producing one record per CDR3 protein. The sample carries around 300,000 distinct CDR3 sequences, about 8.3% recorded once. Germline values: CDR1 DFQATT, CDR2 SNEGSKA (reference sequence). The CDR3 contains 13 residues. V was clipped by 7 bases and J by 4 bases, with 14 bases between them. In its sample, this clonotype was seen a few times. The same data also went into a second study, on yellow fever vaccine responses in identical twins.

Material: memory (CD45RO+) T cells sorted from blood. This clonotype was sampled from a woman younger than 30 in good health. The chain links TRBV20-1 to TRBJ2-1, with D perhaps TRBD2 (5 bases). DNA for the CDR3: TGCAGTGTAACCGGGAACCTTTACAATGAGCAGTTCTTC. Translating it yields CSVTGNLYNEQFF.